Below, 20 T cell receptor beta chains from the same sample are listed, as sequenced in a study of cytotoxic CD8 clonotypes in ibrutinib-treated CLL. Data came from immunoSEQ multiplex PCR; TCRdb stores just in-frame clones and leaves some out. The sample shows some 170,000 clones, over 75% of them seen only once. The sequencing here drew on PBMCs, taken at disease progression, from a patient treated with ibrutinib. These receptors were taken from a human donor with chronic lymphocytic leukemia.

The V gene is TRBV28, the J gene TRBJ2-7; D remains unclear. The CDR3 sequence is 12 residues long. In germline, CDR1 is MDHEN, CDR2 SYDVKM. V lost 4 bases and J lost 6, with 10 bases in between. CDR3 sequence reads: CASSSPGFEQYF. The CDR3 DNA reads TGTGCCAGCAGTTCGCCCGGTTTCGAGCAGTACTTC.

The chain employs TRBV5-1 and TRBJ2-3, with D tentatively TRBD1 or TRBD2 (5 bases each). Germline V gives CDR1 SGHRS, CDR2 YFSETQ. Trimming took off 4 bases at V and 4 bases at J, with 16 bases between the two ends. The CDR3 extends over 15 amino acids. This CDR3 reads CASSRDPGGADTQYF. The CDR3, as DNA: TGCGCCAGCAGCCGGGACCCTGGAGGCGCAGATACGCAGTATTTT.

A note on this clone: Other DNA sequences in this sample translate to the same CDR3. V and J are TRBV18 and TRBJ2-7; TRBD1 is a possible D gene (5 bases). Germline CDR1 KGHSH, CDR2 LQKENI. The CDR3 has 13 amino acids. With 1 base removed from V and 3 bases from J, the gap between germline ends came to 7 bases. This CDR3 is CASSPLDSYEQYF. CDR3 in DNA: TGTGCCAGCTCACCACTCGACAGCTACGAGCAGTACTTC.

The rearrangement links TRBV28 to TRBJ1-3; perhaps TRBD1 as D (6 bases). The germline V gene has CDR1 MDHEN and CDR2 SYDVKM. V lost 5 bases and J 0 bases, leaving 17 bases between the germline ends. This CDR3 has 17 residues. The CDR3 is CASSISTGFLSGNTIYF. The CDR3 DNA sequence: TGTGCCAGCAGTATCTCGACAGGATTCCTCTCTGGAAACACCATATATTTT.

J is TRBJ2-1 and V is TRBV5-4; D might be TRBD2 (7 bases). Trimming took off 3 bases at V and 5 bases at J, with 24 bases between the two ends. Germline V gene sequence: CDR1 SGHNT, CDR2 YYREEE (reference sequence). This CDR3 is 18 amino acids long. The CDR3 loop is CASSSPLGGGPYNNEQFF. CDR3 nucleotides: TGTGCCAGCAGCTCACCCTTGGGCGGGGGCCCCTATAACAATGAGCAGTTCTTC.

V usage is TRBV9 and J usage is TRBJ2-1, with D possibly matching TRBD2 (6 bases). Germline-derived CDR1 and CDR2 are SGDLS and YYNGEE. Trimming pared 3 bases from V and 5 bases from J, leaving 15 bases between. The CDR3 is made up of 15 amino acids. The CDR3 DNA sequence: TGTGCCAGCAGCGCGCGCGGGGCAAGAAACAATGAGCAGTTCTTC. It codes for CASSARGARNNEQFF. Complete variable domain (other parts from reference TRBV9 and TRBJ2-1): DSGVTQTPKHLITATGQRVTLRCSPRSGDLSVYWYQQSLDQGLQFLIQYYNGEERAKGNILERFSAQQFPDLHSELNLSSLELGDSALYFCASSARGARNNEQFFGPGTRLTVL.

This chain uses TRBV5-8 with TRBJ2-7, with D possibly matching TRBD1 (5 bases). This CDR3 spans 16 amino acids. Looked up from germline, CDR1 is SGHTS and CDR2 is YDEGEE. Trimming shortened V by 1 base and J by 1 base, and 15 bases separated the two germline ends. CDR3 amino acids: CASSLMRQGQSYEQYF. The CDR3, as DNA: TGTGCCAGCAGCTTGATGCGGCAGGGCCAATCCTACGAGCAGTACTTC.

The chain employs TRBV7-8 and TRBJ2-1; the match to TRBD2 covers 10 bases. In germline, CDR1 is SGHVS, CDR2 FQNEAQ. Germline trimming cut 2 bases from V and 7 bases from J; bases unmatched to any gene: 5. CDR3 length: 15 residues. The CDR3 loop reads CASSLTGLALNEQFF. The CDR3 bases are TGTGCCAGCAGCTTAACGGGACTAGCGTTGAATGAGCAGTTCTTC.

This chain uses TRBV28 with TRBJ2-3, with 10 bases identical to TRBD2. With V trimmed by 5 bases and J by 2 bases, 4 bases remained unmatched. The germline V gene encodes CDR1 MDHEN and CDR2 SYDVKM. The CDR3 is made up of 15 amino acids. This CDR3 is CASSRTSGLTDTQYF. The CDR3 DNA follows: TGTGCCAGCAGTCGGACTAGCGGACTCACAGATACGCAGTATTTT.

This clone was seen only a few times. This sequence joins TRBV29-1 and TRBJ1-2; a possible D gene is TRBD1 (6 bases). Germline CDR1 SQVTM, CDR2 ANQGSEA. The CDR3 runs to 12 residues. Trimming left V 6 bases short and J 4 bases short, with 12 bases between. CDR3 residues: CSVADSGYGYTF. The CDR3 DNA sequence: TGCAGCGTCGCGGACAGTGGCTATGGCTACACCTTC.

V gene TRBV7-2 combines with J gene TRBJ2-7; unclear D gene. The CDR3 totals 13 residues. V was shortened by 1 base and J by 4 bases, with 8 bases between the two germline ends. Germline-derived CDR1 and CDR2 are SGHTA and FQGNSA. The CDR3 is CASSLVIEYEQYF. CDR3 nucleotides: TGTGCCAGCAGCTTAGTTATTGAGTACGAGCAGTACTTC.

The chain recombines TRBV4-3 with TRBJ1-3; D unresolved. Trimming pared 0 bases from V and 0 bases from J, leaving 9 bases between. Germline CDR1 LGHNA, CDR2 YSLEER. The CDR3 has 16 residues. The CDR3 coding sequence is TGCGCCAGCAGCCAAGATCCTACCCGCTCTGGAAACACCATATATTTT. Translating it yields CASSQDPTRSGNTIYF.

This sequence joins TRBV5-1 and TRBJ1-1, with D maybe TRBD1 (6 bases). Deletions cut 1 base from V and 0 bases from J, with 16 bases between. The CDR3 contains 17 residues. From germline, CDR1 is SGHRS and CDR2 YFSETQ. The CDR3 DNA is TGCGCCAGCAGCTTGTTGGACAGCCCTGGGTTGAACACTGAAGCTTTCTTT. Amino acids: CASSLLDSPGLNTEAFF.

The chain has TRBV4-2 and TRBJ2-3; 7 bases map to TRBD2. The V and J ends lost 2 bases and 0 bases, in that order; junction bases with no gene match: 17. This CDR3 has 20 residues. Germline V gives CDR1 LGHNA, CDR2 YNFKEQ. This chain's CDR3 is CASSQSTRASGPSSTDTQYF. CDR3 sequence (DNA): TGTGCCAGCAGCCAATCAACCAGGGCTAGCGGACCTTCTAGCACAGATACGCAGTATTTT.

The chain is built from TRBV5-1 and TRBJ2-7; D might be TRBD2 (5 bases). Germline CDR1 and CDR2: SGHRS and YFSETQ. The V end lost 1 base, the J end lost 2 bases, and 10 bases lay between the germline ends. The CDR3 totals 14 residues. CDR3 amino acids: CASSLSGGAYEQYF. CDR3 DNA sequence: TGCGCCAGCAGCTTGAGCGGCGGAGCCTACGAGCAGTACTTC.

The rearrangement joins TRBV11-3 to TRBJ2-7; tentatively, D is TRBD2 (6 bases). The germline gives CDR1 SGHNT, CDR2 YENEEA. This CDR3 spans 15 amino acids. The germline V and J ends were trimmed by 5 bases and 5 bases, with 19 bases remaining between them. This CDR3 reads CASSRDAGYVDEQYF. The DNA for the CDR3 is TGTGCCAGCAGCCGCGACGCGGGGTATGTGGACGAGCAGTACTTC.

V is TRBV21-1 and J is TRBJ2-7. TRBV21-1 has pseudogene status. The CDR3 runs to 13 residues. The CDR3 coding sequence is TGTGCCAGCAGCAAGACGGAAGCCTACGAGCAGTACTTC. Its translation: CASSKTEAYEQYF.

The V gene is TRBV5-5, the J gene TRBJ2-3; no reliable D call. The V end was cut by 3 bases, the J end by 2 bases, with 7 bases between. CDR3 length: 13 residues. Germline CDR1 and CDR2: SGHKS and YYEKEE (reference sequence). The CDR3 spells CASSSYDTDTQYF. CDR3 nucleotide sequence: TGTGCCAGCAGCTCGTATGACACAGATACGCAGTATTTT.

The rearrangement joins TRBV14 to TRBJ2-6; D may be TRBD1 or TRBD2 (5 bases each). Trimming stripped 3 bases from V and 2 bases from J, with 17 bases between. This CDR3 comprises 18 residues. The germline gives CDR1 SGHDN, CDR2 FVKESK. The CDR3 DNA reads TGTGCCAGCAGCCACGGGACCCGGGTCTTTACTGGGGCCAACGTCCTGACTTTC. It encodes CASSHGTRVFTGANVLTF.

The chain joins TRBV6-5 to TRBJ1-5; D is uncertain. Germline values: CDR1 MNHEY, CDR2 SVGAGI. The CDR3 has 15 amino acids. With 2 bases removed from V and 5 bases from J, the gap between germline ends came to 13 bases. The CDR3 DNA follows: TGTGCCAGCAGTTACACGTCCGGGTCAGATCAGCCCCAGCATTTT. Translated, it gives CASSYTSGSDQPQHF.